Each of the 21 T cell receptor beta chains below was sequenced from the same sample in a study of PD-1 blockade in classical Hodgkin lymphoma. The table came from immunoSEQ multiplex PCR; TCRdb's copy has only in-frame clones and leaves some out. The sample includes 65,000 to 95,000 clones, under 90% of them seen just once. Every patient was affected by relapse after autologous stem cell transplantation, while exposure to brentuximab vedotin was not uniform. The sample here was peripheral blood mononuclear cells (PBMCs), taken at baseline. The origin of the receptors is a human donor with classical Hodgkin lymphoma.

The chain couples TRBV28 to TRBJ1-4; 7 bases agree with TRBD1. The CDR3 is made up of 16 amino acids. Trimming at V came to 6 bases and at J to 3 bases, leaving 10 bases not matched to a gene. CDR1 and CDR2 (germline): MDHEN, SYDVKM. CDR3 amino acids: CASSAIQGTSNEKLFF. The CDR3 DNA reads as TGTGCCAGCAGCGCTATACAGGGGACTTCTAATGAAAAACTGTTTTTT.

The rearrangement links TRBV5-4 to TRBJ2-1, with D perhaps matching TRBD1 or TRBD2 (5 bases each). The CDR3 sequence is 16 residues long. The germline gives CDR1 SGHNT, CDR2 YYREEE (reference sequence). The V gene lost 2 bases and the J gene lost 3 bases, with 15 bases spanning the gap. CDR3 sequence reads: CASSFRDGFNYNEQFF. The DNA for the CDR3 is TGTGCCAGCAGCTTCCGGGACGGGTTTAACTACAATGAGCAGTTCTTC.

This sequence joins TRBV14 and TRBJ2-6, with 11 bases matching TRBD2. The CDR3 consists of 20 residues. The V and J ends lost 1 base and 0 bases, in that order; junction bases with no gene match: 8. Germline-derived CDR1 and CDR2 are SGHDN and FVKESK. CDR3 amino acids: CASSQGLAGGPSSGANVLTF. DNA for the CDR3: TGTGCCAGCAGCCAAGGCCTAGCGGGAGGACCAAGCTCTGGGGCCAACGTCCTGACTTTC.

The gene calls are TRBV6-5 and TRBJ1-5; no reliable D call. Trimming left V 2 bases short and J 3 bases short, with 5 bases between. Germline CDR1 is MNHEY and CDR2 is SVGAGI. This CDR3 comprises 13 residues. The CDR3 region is CASSYMSNQPQHF. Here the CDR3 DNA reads TGTGCCAGCAGTTACATGTCCAATCAGCCCCAGCATTTT.

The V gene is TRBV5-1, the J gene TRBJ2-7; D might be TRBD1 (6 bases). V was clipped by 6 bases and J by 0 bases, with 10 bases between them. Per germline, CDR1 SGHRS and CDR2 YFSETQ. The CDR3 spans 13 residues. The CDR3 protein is CASTGTSSYEQYF. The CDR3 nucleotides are TGCGCCAGCACCGGGACAAGCTCCTACGAGCAGTACTTC.

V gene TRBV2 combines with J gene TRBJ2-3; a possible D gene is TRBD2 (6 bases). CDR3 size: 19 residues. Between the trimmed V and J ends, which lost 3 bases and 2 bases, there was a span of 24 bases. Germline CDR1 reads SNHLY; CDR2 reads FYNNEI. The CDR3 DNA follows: TGTGCCAGCAGTGAGGGGTCCGGGGGATTAGCTCGTACCACAGATACGCAGTATTTT. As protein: CASSEGSGGLARTTDTQYF.

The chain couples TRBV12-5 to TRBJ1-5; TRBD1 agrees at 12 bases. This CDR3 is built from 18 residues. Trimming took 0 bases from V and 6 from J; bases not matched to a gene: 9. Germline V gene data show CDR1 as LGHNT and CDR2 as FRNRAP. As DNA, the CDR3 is TGTGCTAGTGGTTTGGTAAAGGGACAGGGGGCTTTCGGTCAGCCCCAGCATTTT. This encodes CASGLVKGQGAFGQPQHF.

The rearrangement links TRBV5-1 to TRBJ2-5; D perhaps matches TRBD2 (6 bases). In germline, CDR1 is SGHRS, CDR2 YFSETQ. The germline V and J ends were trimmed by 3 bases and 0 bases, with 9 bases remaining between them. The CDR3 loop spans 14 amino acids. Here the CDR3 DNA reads TGCGCCAGCAGCTGGGCTAGCGACCAAGAGACCCAGTACTTC. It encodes CASSWASDQETQYF.

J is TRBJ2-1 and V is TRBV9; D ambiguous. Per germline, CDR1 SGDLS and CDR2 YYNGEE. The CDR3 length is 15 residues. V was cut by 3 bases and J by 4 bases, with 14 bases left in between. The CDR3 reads CASSAHGAEYNEQFF. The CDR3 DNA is TGTGCCAGCAGCGCCCATGGCGCGGAGTACAATGAGCAGTTCTTC.

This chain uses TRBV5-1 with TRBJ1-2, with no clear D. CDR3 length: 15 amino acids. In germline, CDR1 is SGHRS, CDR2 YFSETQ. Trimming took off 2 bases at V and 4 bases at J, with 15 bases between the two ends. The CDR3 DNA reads TGCGCCAGCAGCTTCCAGGATACCCTGCGCTATGGCTACACCTTC. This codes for CASSFQDTLRYGYTF.

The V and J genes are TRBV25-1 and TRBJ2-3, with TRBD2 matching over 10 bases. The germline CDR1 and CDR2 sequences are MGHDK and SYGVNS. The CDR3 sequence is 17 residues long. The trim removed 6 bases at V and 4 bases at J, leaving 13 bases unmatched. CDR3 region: CASSEIVLAGESDTQYF. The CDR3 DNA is TGTGCCAGCAGCGAAATTGTTCTAGCGGGAGAATCAGATACGCAGTATTTT.

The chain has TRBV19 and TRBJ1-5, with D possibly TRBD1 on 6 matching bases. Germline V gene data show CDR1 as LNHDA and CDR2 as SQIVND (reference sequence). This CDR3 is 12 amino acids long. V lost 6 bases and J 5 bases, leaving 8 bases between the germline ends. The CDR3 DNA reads TGTGCCAGTAGGGACAGCTATCAGCCCCAGCATTTT. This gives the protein CASRDSYQPQHF. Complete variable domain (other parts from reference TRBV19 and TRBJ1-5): DGGITQSPKYLFRKEGQNVTLSCEQNLNHDAMYWYRQDPGQGLRLIYYSQIVNDFQKGDIAEGYSVSREKKESFPLTVTSAQKNPTAFYLCASRDSYQPQHFGDGTRLSIL.

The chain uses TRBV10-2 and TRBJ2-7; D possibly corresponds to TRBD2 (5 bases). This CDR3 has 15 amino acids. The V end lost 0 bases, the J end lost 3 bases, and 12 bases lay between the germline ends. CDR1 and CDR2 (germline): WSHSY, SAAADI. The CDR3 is CASSESKGGLYEQYF. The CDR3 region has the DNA TGCGCCAGCAGTGAGTCGAAGGGCGGACTCTACGAGCAGTACTTC.

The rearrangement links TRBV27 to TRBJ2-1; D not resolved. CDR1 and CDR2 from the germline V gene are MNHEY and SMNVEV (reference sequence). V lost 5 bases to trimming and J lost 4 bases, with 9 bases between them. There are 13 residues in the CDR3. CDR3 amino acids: CASSQTTYNEQFF. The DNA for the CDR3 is TGTGCCAGCAGTCAAACTACTTACAATGAGCAGTTCTTC.

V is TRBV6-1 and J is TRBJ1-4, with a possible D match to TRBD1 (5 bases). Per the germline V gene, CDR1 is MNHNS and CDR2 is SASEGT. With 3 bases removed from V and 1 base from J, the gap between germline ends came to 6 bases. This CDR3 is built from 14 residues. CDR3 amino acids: CASSERGTNEKLFF. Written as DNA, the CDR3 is TGTGCCAGCAGTGAGAGGGGAACTAATGAAAAACTGTTTTTT.

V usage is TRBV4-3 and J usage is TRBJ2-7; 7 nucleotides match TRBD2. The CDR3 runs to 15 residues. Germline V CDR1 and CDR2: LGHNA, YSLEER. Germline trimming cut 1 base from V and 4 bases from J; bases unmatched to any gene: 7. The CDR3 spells CASSQGRLAAYEQYF. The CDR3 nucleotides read TGCGCCAGCAGCCAAGGAAGGCTAGCGGCGTACGAGCAGTACTTC.

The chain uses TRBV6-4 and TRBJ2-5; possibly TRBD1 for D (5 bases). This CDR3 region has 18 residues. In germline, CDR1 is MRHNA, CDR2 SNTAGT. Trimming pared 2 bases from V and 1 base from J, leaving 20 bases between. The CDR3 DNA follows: TGTGCCAGCAGTGACAGGGGATCCCTCAATTCGTTCCAAGAGACCCAGTACTTC. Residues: CASSDRGSLNSFQETQYF.

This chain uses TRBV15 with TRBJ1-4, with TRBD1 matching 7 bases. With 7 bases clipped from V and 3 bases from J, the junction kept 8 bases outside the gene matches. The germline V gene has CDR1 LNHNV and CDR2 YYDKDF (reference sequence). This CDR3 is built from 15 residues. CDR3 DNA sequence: TGTGCCACCACCGAAGGACAGGCTGCTAATGAAAAACTGTTTTTT. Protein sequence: CATTEGQAANEKLFF.

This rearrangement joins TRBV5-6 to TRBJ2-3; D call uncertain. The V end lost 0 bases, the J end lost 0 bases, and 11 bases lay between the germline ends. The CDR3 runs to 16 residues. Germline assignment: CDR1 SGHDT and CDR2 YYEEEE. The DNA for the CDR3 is TGTGCCAGCAGCTTGGCGGGCCAGACTAGCACAGATACGCAGTATTTT. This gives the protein CASSLAGQTSTDTQYF.

DNA for the CDR3: TGTGCCGCCGGGGGTTCTGGGGCCAACGTCCTGACTTTC. Translated: CAAGGSGANVLTF. This chain connects TRBV6-6 to TRBJ2-6; tentatively, D is TRBD2 (6 bases). V lost 11 bases to trimming and J lost 1 base, with 9 bases between them. Germline CDR1 is MNHNY and CDR2 is SVGAGI (reference sequence). CDR3 length: 13 residues.

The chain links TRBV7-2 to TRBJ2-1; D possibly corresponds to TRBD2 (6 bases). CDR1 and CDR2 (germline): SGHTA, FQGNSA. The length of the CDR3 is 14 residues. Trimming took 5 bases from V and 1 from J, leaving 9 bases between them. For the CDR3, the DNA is TGTGCCAGCAGCACCGGGAGATCCTACAATGAGCAGTTCTTC. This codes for CASSTGRSYNEQFF.